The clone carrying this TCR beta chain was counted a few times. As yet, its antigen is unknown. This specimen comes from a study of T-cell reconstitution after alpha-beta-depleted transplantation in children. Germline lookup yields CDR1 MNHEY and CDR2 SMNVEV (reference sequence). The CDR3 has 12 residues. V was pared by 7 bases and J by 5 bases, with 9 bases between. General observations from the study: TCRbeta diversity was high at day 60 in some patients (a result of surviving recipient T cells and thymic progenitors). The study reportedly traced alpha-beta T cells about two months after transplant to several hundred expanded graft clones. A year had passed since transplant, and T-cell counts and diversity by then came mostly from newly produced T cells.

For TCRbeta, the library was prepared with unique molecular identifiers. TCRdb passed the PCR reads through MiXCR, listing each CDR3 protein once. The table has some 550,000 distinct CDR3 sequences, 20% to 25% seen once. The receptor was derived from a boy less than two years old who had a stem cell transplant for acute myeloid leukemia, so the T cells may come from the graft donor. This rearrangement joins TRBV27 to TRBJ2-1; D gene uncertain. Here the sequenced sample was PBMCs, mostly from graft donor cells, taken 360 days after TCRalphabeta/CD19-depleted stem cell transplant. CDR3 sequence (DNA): TGTGCCAGCAAGGGCCTAGACAATGAGCAGTTCTTC. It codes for CASKGLDNEQFF.